This T cell receptor (beta chain) was recorded in a study of blood T cells in healthy people across ages. There are 14 residues in the CDR3. CDR1 and CDR2 (germline): LNHDA, SQIVND (reference sequence). V dropped 3 bases and J dropped 2 bases, with 10 bases sitting between them. PCR was performed a second time for about 7 to 12 cycles using a sample-barcoded 5' primer and a J-beta primer mix. Tags on each cDNA molecule came from a template-switch adaptor with 12 random nucleotides. TCRdb re-called the 5' RACE reads with MiXCR, one entry per CDR3 protein. The data show about 1,800,000 distinct CDR3 sequences, with 28% seen just once and 6.5% to 8.5% held by the top ten.

The sequenced sample consisted of blood. The chain recombines TRBV19 with TRBJ2-5; perhaps TRBD2 as D (6 bases). The source is a woman in her twenties or thirties in good health. DNA of the CDR3: TGTGCCAGTAGTATCATGGGGGGTCAAGAGACCCAGTACTTC. Residues: CASSIMGGQETQYF.